Described below is a single TCR beta chain sequence and its context. Its antigen is currently unknown. Germline lookup yields CDR1 WNHNN and CDR2 SYGVQD (reference sequence). There are 17 residues in the CDR3. Trimming removed 4 bases from V and 4 bases from J, with 21 bases in between. The data belong to a study of early stage breast cancer tumors. Study in general: The ER+/PR+/HER2- tumors included about 8 ductal and four lobular carcinomas. Study-level points and caveats: Comparing each tissue with blood distinguished tumor from normal in most of the 16 patients.

Using immunoSEQ multiplex PCR, the repertoire was profiled, and TCRdb retains in-frame clones only, with some absent. The sample shows fewer than 70,000 clones, 70% to 80% of them seen only once. The material sequenced was blood. The gene calls are TRBV10-1 and TRBJ2-3; the D call may be TRBD1 or TRBD2 (5 bases each). The TCR originated in a person aged 25 to 39 with breast cancer. Here the CDR3 reads CASSASPTRGVPDTQYF. DNA of the CDR3: TGCGCCAGCAGTGCATCTCCTACGAGGGGTGTTCCAGATACGCAGTATTTT.